The 21 T cell receptor beta chains reported below all come from one sample, sequenced in a study of T-cell memory formation after mild COVID-19. TCRdb passed the 5' RACE reads through MiXCR, listing each CDR3 protein once. The sample lists about 120,000 distinct CDR3 sequences; about 24% were seen once. Sequenced material: PBMCs or a T cell subset sorted from them (not recorded which). These receptors originate from a man younger than 35 who had mild COVID-19 (a few samples of this study predate the infection). Cell type and time point are not known.

The V call is TRBV29-1, the J call TRBJ1-3, with a tentative D call TRBD1 (6 bases). The V end lost 1 base, the J end lost 4 bases, and 35 bases lay between the germline ends. Germline-derived CDR1 and CDR2 are SQVTM and ANQGSEA. CDR3 length: 22 amino acids. CDR3 sequence reads: CSVEVGTSGKWQGISTGNTIYF. CDR3 bases: TGCAGCGTTGAAGTGGGGACCTCCGGGAAGTGGCAGGGGATCTCAACCGGAAACACCATATATTTT.

This chain connects TRBV20-1 to TRBJ2-3, with 16 nucleotides matching TRBD2. Germline V lookup: CDR1 DFQATT, CDR2 SNEGSKA (reference sequence). Trimming removed 4 bases from V and 5 bases from J; junction bases left unmatched: 6. The CDR3 is made up of 16 amino acids. Here the CDR3 reads CSATEGLAGGQDTQYF. In DNA form, the CDR3 reads TGCAGTGCTACGGAGGGACTAGCGGGGGGGCAAGATACGCAGTATTTT.

The chain couples TRBV6-2 or TRBV6-3 to TRBJ2-5; the match to TRBD1 covers 8 bases. V trimming: 9 bases; J trimming: 6 bases; junction bases outside the gene matches: 9. The germline V gene encodes CDR1 MNHEY and CDR2 SVGEGT. This CDR3 has 13 residues. The CDR3 region is CASQGANEKTQYF. The DNA for the CDR3 is TGTGCCAGTCAGGGGGCGAACGAGAAGACCCAGTACTTC.

V usage is TRBV5-1 and J usage is TRBJ1-1; TRBD1 agrees at 9 bases. Germline trimming cut 4 bases from V and 0 bases from J; bases unmatched to any gene: 10. This CDR3 region has 17 residues. Germline assignment: CDR1 SGHRS and CDR2 YFSETQ. The CDR3 bases are TGCGCCAGCAGCCCCGAGCGGACAGGGGATATGAACACTGAAGCTTTCTTT. Amino acid sequence: CASSPERTGDMNTEAFF.

This clonotype was counted a few times. This chain joins TRBV6-4 and TRBJ2-3, with TRBD1 matching 7 bases. Germline CDR1 and CDR2: MRHNA and SNTAGT. The trim removed 6 bases at V and 0 bases at J, leaving 6 bases unmatched. The CDR3 contains 15 residues. This chain's CDR3 is CASRPGQSSTDTQYF. CDR3 DNA: TGTGCCAGCAGGCCGGGACAGAGTAGCACAGATACGCAGTATTTT.

The chain carries TRBV6-5 and TRBJ1-2, with TRBD1 as a possible D gene (5 bases). V lost 5 bases, J lost 4 bases, and 11 bases lay in between. The CDR3 spans 13 residues. Germline V CDR1 and CDR2: MNHEY, SVGAGI. The CDR3 bases are TGTGCCAGCAGTCCCCGACAGATCTATGGCTACACCTTC. It yields the protein CASSPRQIYGYTF.

This clonotype turned up a few times. V and J are TRBV5-6 and TRBJ2-1; unclear D gene. Trimming removed 0 bases at V and 9 bases at J, with 4 bases between. The length of the CDR3 is 11 residues. CDR1 and CDR2 (germline): SGHDT, YYEEEE. CDR3: CASSLDPEQFF. Written as DNA, the CDR3 is TGTGCCAGCAGCTTGGATCCTGAGCAGTTCTTC.

This chain uses TRBV29-1 with TRBJ1-3; D unclear. Germline CDR1 SQVTM, CDR2 ANQGSEA. V gave up 4 bases and J gave up 4 bases, with 17 bases separating them. The CDR3 has 15 amino acids. The chain's CDR3 is CSVVRASGAGNTIYF. DNA of the CDR3: TGCAGCGTTGTTCGGGCGTCCGGCGCGGGAAACACCATATATTTT.

This clonotype was recorded many times. V is TRBV12-3 or TRBV12-4 and J is TRBJ2-2; 9 bases match TRBD1. The junction had 9 bases not matched to a gene; V was cut back by 7 bases and J by 6 bases. This CDR3 has 15 amino acids. The CDR3 DNA follows: TGTGCCAGCAACTGGGGACAGGGCGGGGCCGGGGAGCTGTTTTTT. It encodes CASNWGQGGAGELFF.

In regard to this clonotype: The junction and the germline gene differ at one end; a read error may be behind it. The chain has TRBV7-7 and TRBJ2-1, with 7 bases aligning to TRBD2. Germline-derived CDR1 and CDR2 are SSHAT and FNYEAQ (reference sequence). This CDR3 is built from 14 residues. CDR3 in amino acids: CASSSRPGGSEQFF. The CDR3 DNA sequence: TGTGCTAGCAGCTCCCGCCCGGGGGGAAGCGAGCAGTTCTTC.

This clonotype has a handful of counts. The chain recombines TRBV7-9 with TRBJ2-5; maybe TRBD1 (6 bases). The germline gives CDR1 SEHNR, CDR2 FQNEAQ (reference sequence). This CDR3 has 14 residues. V gave up 3 bases and J gave up 2 bases, with 10 bases separating them. This CDR3 is CASSFPDSQETQYF. In DNA, the CDR3 is TGTGCCAGCAGCTTCCCGGACAGTCAAGAGACCCAGTACTTC.

There are a few counts of this clonotype. V is TRBV20-1 and J is TRBJ1-6, with D hard to call. The CDR3 loop spans 16 amino acids. Germline V gene sequence: CDR1 DFQATT, CDR2 SNEGSKA (reference sequence). V was shortened by 0 bases and J by 9 bases, with 18 bases between the two germline ends. CDR3 amino acids: CSARDQEEWNSSPLHF. The CDR3 bases are TGCAGTGCTAGAGATCAAGAGGAATGGAATAGTTCACCCCTCCACTTT.

Ten or more counts support this clonotype. The V and J genes are TRBV5-1 and TRBJ2-2, with 8 bases aligning to TRBD1. The CDR3 totals 16 residues. V gave up 0 bases and J gave up 4 bases; unmatched junction bases: 5. Germline V CDR1 and CDR2: SGHRS, YFSETQ. The CDR3, as DNA: TGCGCCAGCAGCTTGGACAGGGGGTTAACCACCGGGGAGCTGTTTTTT. It specifies CASSLDRGLTTGELFF. Variable domain in full (rest from reference TRBV5-1 and TRBJ2-2): KAGVTQTPRYLIKTRGQQVTLSCSPISGHRSVSWYQQTPGQGLQFLFEYFSETQRNKGNFPGRFSGRQFSNSRSEMNVSTLELGDSALYLCASSLDRGLTTGELFFGEGSRLTVL.

The CDR3 is CASSLGQPGNEQFF. CDR3 nucleotide sequence: TGTGCCAGCAGTTTGGGACAGCCAGGCAATGAGCAGTTCTTC. V is TRBV6-6 and J is TRBJ2-1; 7 bases align to TRBD1. This CDR3 spans 14 amino acids. From germline, CDR1 is MNHNY and CDR2 SVGAGI (reference sequence). V shed 4 bases, J shed 6 bases, and the junction held 6 bases outside the gene matches.

This clonotype occurred a few times. V usage is TRBV5-1 and J usage is TRBJ1-1, with D unresolved. CDR1 is SGHRS, CDR2 YFSETQ, per germline. V gave up 8 bases and J gave up 7 bases, with 18 bases separating them. The length of the CDR3 is 13 residues. The CDR3 protein is CASKSSPNSEAFF. The CDR3 DNA sequence: TGCGCCAGTAAGTCAAGCCCGAATAGTGAAGCTTTCTTT.

The chain uses TRBV7-9 and TRBJ2-3; 8 positions match TRBD1. V lost 3 bases, J lost 3 bases, and 5 bases stayed unmatched. The CDR3 covers 15 residues. The germline CDR1 and CDR2 sequences are SEHNR and FQNEAQ (reference sequence). The CDR3 sequence: CASSLATGGTDTQYF. CDR3 DNA: TGTGCCAGCAGCTTGGCAACAGGGGGGACAGATACGCAGTATTTT.

This chain links TRBV11-2 with TRBJ2-1, with D possibly called TRBD1 or TRBD2 (7 bases each). The CDR3 totals 17 residues. The ends were cut back, 1 base at V and 2 bases at J, with 15 bases in the middle. The germline V gene has CDR1 SGHAT and CDR2 FQNNGV. For the CDR3, the DNA is TGTGCCAGCAGCTTAGGAGCCCAGGGGGGGACCTACAATGAGCAGTTCTTC. This translates into CASSLGAQGGTYNEQFF.

This clonotype was observed a handful of times. The genes are TRBV5-1 and TRBJ2-7; TRBD1 agrees at 7 bases. Germline V gives CDR1 SGHRS, CDR2 YFSETQ. There are 15 residues in the CDR3. V shed 4 bases, J shed 2 bases, and the junction held 9 bases outside the gene matches. CDR3 DNA: TGCGCCAGCAGCCCCCGGGACAGCCATCCCTACGAGCAGTACTTC. This gives the protein CASSPRDSHPYEQYF.

This clonotype came up a few times. The chain recombines TRBV5-4 with TRBJ2-1, with TRBD2 identical over 8 bases. The V gene end was trimmed by 9 bases and the J gene end by 2 bases; junction bases not matched to a gene: 4. The CDR3 covers 13 residues. Germline CDR1 reads SGHNT; CDR2 reads YYREEE (reference sequence). In nucleotides, the CDR3 is TGTGCCACCAAGCGGGAGACCTACAATGAGCAGTTCTTC. It codes for CATKRETYNEQFF. Looking up the rest from reference TRBV5-4 and TRBJ2-1 gives the full variable domain: ETGVTQSPTHLIKTRGQQVTLRCSSQSGHNTVSWYQQALGQGPQFIFQYYREEENGRGNFPPRFSGLQFPNYSSELNVNALELDDSALYLCATKRETYNEQFFGPGTRLTVL.

CDR3 region: CATSPEGGQLYNEQFF. Written as DNA, the CDR3 is TGTGCCACCTCGCCCGAGGGGGGACAACTCTACAATGAGCAGTTCTTC. The V and J genes are TRBV24-1 and TRBJ2-1; D is possibly TRBD1 or TRBD2 (6 bases each). CDR3 length equals 16 residues. Germline lookup yields CDR1 KGHDR and CDR2 SFDVKD. V lost 9 bases and J 3 bases, leaving 20 bases between the germline ends.

The table lists this clonotype with many counts. This sequence joins TRBV11-2 and TRBJ2-1; the D call may be TRBD1 or TRBD2 (6 bases each). The CDR3 extends over 15 amino acids. Per germline, CDR1 SGHAT and CDR2 FQNNGV. The germline V and J ends were trimmed by 3 bases and 3 bases, with 12 bases remaining between them. The CDR3 nucleotides read TGTGCCAGCAGCTTGGGAGGAGGGGGCTACAATGAGCAGTTCTTC. Protein: CASSLGGGGYNEQFF.